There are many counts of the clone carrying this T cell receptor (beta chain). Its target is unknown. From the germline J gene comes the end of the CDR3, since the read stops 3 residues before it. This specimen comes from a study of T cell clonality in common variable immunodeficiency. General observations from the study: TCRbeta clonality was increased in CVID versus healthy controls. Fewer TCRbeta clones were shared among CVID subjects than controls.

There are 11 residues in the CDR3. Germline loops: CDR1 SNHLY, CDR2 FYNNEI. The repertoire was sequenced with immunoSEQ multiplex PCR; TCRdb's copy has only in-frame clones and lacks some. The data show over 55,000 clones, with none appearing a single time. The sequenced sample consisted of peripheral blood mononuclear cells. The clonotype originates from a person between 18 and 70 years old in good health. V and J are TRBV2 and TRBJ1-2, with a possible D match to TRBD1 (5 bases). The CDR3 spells CASTGGLGYTF. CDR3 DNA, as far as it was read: TGTGCCAGCACGGGGGGTTTGGGC.